These 22 T cell receptor beta chains share one sample of origin, sequenced in a study of blood T cell repertoires in COVID-19. The repertoire was sequenced with immunoSEQ multiplex PCR; TCRdb's copy has only in-frame clones and lacks some. The table lists 100,000 to 150,000 clones, approximately 83% of them singletons. The sequenced sample was peripheral blood. The receptors were sampled from an older man with active or convalescent COVID-19.

The chain employs TRBV5-4 and TRBJ1-1; weak D call: TRBD1 (5 bases). There are 16 residues in the CDR3. V lost 4 bases to trimming and J lost 5 bases, with 21 bases between them. The germline V gene has CDR1 SGHNT and CDR2 YYREEE (reference sequence). The CDR3 is CASSAGTPASATEAFF. The DNA for the CDR3 is TGTGCCAGCAGCGCAGGGACTCCCGCATCGGCGACTGAAGCTTTCTTT.

The chain is built from TRBV5-4 and TRBJ2-1; D may be TRBD2 (6 bases). This CDR3 is built from 16 residues. Germline CDR1 SGHNT, CDR2 YYREEE (reference sequence). With 3 bases removed from V and 0 bases from J, the gap between germline ends came to 13 bases. Here the CDR3 DNA reads TGTGCCAGCAGCTCCTCTGGAGGGAGCTCCTACAATGAGCAGTTCTTC. Residues: CASSSSGGSSYNEQFF.

The V call is TRBV5-1, the J call TRBJ1-2, with D perhaps TRBD1 (6 bases). V was clipped by 4 bases and J by 5 bases, with 15 bases between them. CDR3 length: 14 residues. Germline V CDR1 and CDR2: SGHRS, YFSETQ. Written as DNA, the CDR3 is TGCGCCAGCAGCCCTAAGGACAGCCTATATGGCTACACCTTC. It is translated as CASSPKDSLYGYTF.

The rearrangement uses TRBV6-6 and TRBJ1-2; TRBD1 agrees at 8 bases. The CDR3 sequence is 14 residues long. V lost 4 bases to trimming and J lost 5 bases; unmatched junction nucleotides: 6. Germline assignment: CDR1 MNHNY and CDR2 SVGAGI (reference sequence). CDR3 protein: CASSSQGARYGYTF. The CDR3 DNA sequence: TGTGCCAGCAGTTCCCAGGGGGCGAGGTATGGCTACACCTTC.

The chain has TRBV29-1 and TRBJ2-3, with 7 bases that match TRBD2. CDR1 and CDR2 (germline): SQVTM, ANQGSEA. The CDR3 consists of 13 residues. Germline trimming cut 8 bases from V and 3 bases from J; bases unmatched to any gene: 8. The CDR3 protein is CSWGGRDTDTQYF. CDR3 sequence (DNA): TGCAGCTGGGGTGGGAGGGATACAGATACGCAGTATTTT.

This chain joins TRBV24-1 and TRBJ2-3; 10 bases agree with TRBD2. Germline V gene data show CDR1 as KGHDR and CDR2 as SFDVKD. Trimming took 0 bases from V and 5 from J; bases not matched to a gene: 4. This CDR3 spans 16 amino acids. This chain's CDR3 is CATSDLKLAGEDTQYF. CDR3 nucleotide sequence: TGTGCCACCAGTGATTTGAAGCTAGCGGGGGAAGATACGCAGTATTTT.

Worth noting for this clone: The junction and the germline gene differ at one end; a read error may be behind it. The rearrangement uses TRBV3-1 (or the pseudogene TRBV3-2) and TRBJ1-2; 8 bases map to TRBD1. CDR3 length: 15 amino acids. Germline CDR1 and CDR2: LGHDT and YNNKEL (reference sequence). The CDR3 region is CASSQGGGQVYGYTF. CDR3 coding DNA: TGTGCCAGCAGTCAAGGGGGGGGACAGGTGTATGGCTACACCTTC.

The chain has TRBV3-1 (or the pseudogene TRBV3-2) and TRBJ2-5; TRBD2 aligns across 13 bases. With 4 bases clipped from V and 5 bases from J, the junction kept 10 bases outside the gene matches. Per germline, CDR1 LGHDT and CDR2 YNNKEL (reference sequence). CDR3 length: 17 amino acids. The CDR3 protein is CASSRPSTSGRLETQYF. In DNA form, the CDR3 reads TGTGCCAGCAGCCGACCCTCGACTAGCGGGAGGTTGGAGACCCAGTACTTC.

CDR3 protein: CASSLTGGGGNTIYF. DNA for the CDR3: TGCGCCAGCAGTTTGACAGGGGGCGGTGGAAACACCATATATTTT. The J gene is TRBJ1-3, the V gene TRBV4-1; TRBD1 aligns across 10 bases. V was clipped by 6 bases and J by 3 bases; unmatched bases: 5. The CDR3 extends over 15 amino acids. CDR1 and CDR2 (germline): MGHRA, YSYEKL.

The chain is built from TRBV6-5 and TRBJ2-7, with 7 nucleotides matching TRBD1. The CDR3 has 13 residues. The J segment lost 6 bases and the V segment lost 6 bases, leaving 8 bases of the junction unmatched. CDR1 is MNHEY, CDR2 SVGAGI, per germline. In nucleotides, the CDR3 is TGTGCCAGCAGCGACAGGGACCGAGGCGAGCAGTACTTC. As protein: CASSDRDRGEQYF.

This clone was observed many times. The rearrangement joins TRBV7-9 to TRBJ2-2, with TRBD2 matching 8 bases. This CDR3 has 17 amino acids. V lost 4 bases and J lost 2; bases outside the gene matches: 9. The germline V gene has CDR1 SEHNR and CDR2 FQNEAQ (reference sequence). CDR3 nucleotides: TGTGCCAGCAGCTCCTTTGGGAGCGGGAGAAACACCGGGGAGCTGTTTTTT. Protein sequence: CASSSFGSGRNTGELFF.

This chain joins TRBV3-1 (or the pseudogene TRBV3-2) and TRBJ2-7; no clear D gene. CDR3 length equals 15 residues. Germline-derived CDR1 and CDR2 are LGHDT and YNNKEL (reference sequence). V dropped 1 base and J dropped 2 bases, with 12 bases sitting between them. In DNA, the CDR3 is TGTGCCAGCAGCCAAGTAGGTTTCGGAGCCTACGAGCAGTACTTC. The encoded protein is CASSQVGFGAYEQYF.

The chain is built from TRBV9 and TRBJ1-1, with 10 bases lining up with TRBD1. Germline CDR1 and CDR2: SGDLS and YYNGEE. V shed 0 bases and J 0 bases; nucleotides not matched to a gene: 5. The CDR3 totals 17 residues. CDR3 residues: CASSVGDRGSVNTEAFF. The DNA of the CDR3 is TGTGCCAGCAGCGTAGGGGACAGGGGTTCTGTGAACACTGAAGCTTTCTTT.

DNA of the CDR3: TGTGCCAGCAGCTTAGGACAACCCAATGAGCAGTTCTTC. Its translation is CASSLGQPNEQFF. The chain carries TRBV11-2 and TRBJ2-1; no clear D gene. CDR1 is SGHAT, CDR2 FQNNGV, per germline. The CDR3 runs to 13 residues. Between the trimmed V and J ends, which lost 1 base and 6 bases, there was a span of 7 bases.

For this clone: Other DNA sequences in the same sample also yield this CDR3. V usage is TRBV18 and J usage is TRBJ1-6; the match to TRBD1 covers 7 bases. The J segment lost 6 bases and the V segment lost 0 bases, leaving 2 bases of the junction unmatched. The CDR3 extends over 15 amino acids. Per the germline V gene, CDR1 is KGHSH and CDR2 is LQKENI. This chain's CDR3 is CASSPPGGSNSPLHF. CDR3 bases: TGTGCCAGCTCACCACCAGGGGGCTCTAATTCACCCCTCCACTTT.

The chain is built from TRBV10-3 and TRBJ1-5; no firm D call. The CDR3 is made up of 15 amino acids. V was trimmed by 3 bases and J by 0 bases, leaving 9 bases between them. CDR1 and CDR2 (germline): ENHRY, SYGVKD. The CDR3: CAISDRGGSNQPQHF. In nucleotides, the CDR3 is TGTGCCATCAGTGATCGCGGCGGTAGCAATCAGCCCCAGCATTTT.

This clone came up once. The chain is built from TRBV9 and TRBJ2-5, with TRBD2 matching over 7 bases. The CDR3 length is 16 residues. The germline V gene has CDR1 SGDLS and CDR2 YYNGEE. The ends lost 0 bases at V and 1 base at J; junction bases unmatched: 6. The CDR3 sequence is CASSVAPSGVQETQYF. As DNA, the CDR3 is TGTGCCAGCAGCGTAGCCCCCAGCGGGGTCCAAGAGACCCAGTACTTC.

The chain carries TRBV7-7 and TRBJ2-5, with D uncertain. V lost 0 bases, J lost 5 bases, and 7 bases lay in between. This CDR3 is built from 13 residues. CDR1 is SSHAT and CDR2 is FNYEAQ in the germline V gene (reference sequence). The CDR3 bases are TGTGCCAGCAGCTTAGCGCATCAGGAGACCCAGTACTTC. Its protein is CASSLAHQETQYF.

This chain joins TRBV28 and TRBJ2-1; 14 bases line up with TRBD2. The J segment lost 4 bases and the V segment lost 5 bases, leaving 10 bases of the junction unmatched. Germline CDR1 and CDR2: MDHEN and SYDVKM. The CDR3 spans 18 residues. As DNA, the CDR3 is TGTGCCAGCAGTAGGACTAGCGGGGGGTTACGAACTTACAATGAGCAGTTCTTC. Translating it yields CASSRTSGGLRTYNEQFF.

Note on this clone: A much larger clonotype is one base distant, so this may be a read error. V and J are TRBV7-9 and TRBJ1-2; 7 nucleotides line up with TRBD1. The germline V gene has CDR1 SEHNR and CDR2 FQNEAQ (reference sequence). V shed 5 bases, J shed 1 base, and the junction held 1 base outside the gene matches. CDR3 length: 13 amino acids. CDR3 sequence: CASSRDSNYGYTF. The CDR3 DNA follows: TGTGCCAGCAGCCGGGACAGTAACTATGGCTACACCTTC.

The J gene is TRBJ2-7, the V gene TRBV19; D is undetermined. With 4 bases removed from V and 2 bases from J, the gap between germline ends came to 3 bases. From germline, CDR1 is LNHDA and CDR2 SQIVND (reference sequence). The CDR3 has 11 amino acids. The CDR3 region is CASSTTYEQYF. CDR3 sequence (DNA): TGTGCCAGTAGTACCACCTACGAGCAGTACTTC.

A few counts support this clone. This rearrangement joins TRBV7-9 to TRBJ1-1, with TRBD1 identical over 9 bases. The CDR3 is 12 residues long. V was clipped by 1 base and J by 10 bases; unmatched bases: 1. Germline assignment: CDR1 SEHNR and CDR2 FQNEAQ (reference sequence). CDR3 protein: CASSLDRGRAFF. The CDR3 region has the DNA TGTGCCAGCAGCTTAGACAGGGGGCGAGCTTTCTTT. Full variable domain (outside the CDR3, taken from reference TRBV7-9 and TRBJ1-1): DTGVSQNPRHKITKRGQNVTFRCDPISEHNRLYWYRQTLGQGPEFLTYFQNEAQLEKSRLLSDRFSAERPKGSFSTLEIQRTEQGDSAMYLCASSLDRGRAFFGQGTRLTVV.